A single sample is the source of the 24 T cell receptor beta chains below, sequenced in a study of shared clonotypes between healthy human individuals. Clones were sequenced by immunoSEQ multiplex PCR, and TCRdb holds only the in-frame ones, with some missing. The repertoire holds 2 million to 2.5 million clones, about 95% seen once, with 1.1% in the top ten. The naive CD8 population came from CD45RO-negative cells selected for CCR7, without terminally differentiated effector memory CD45RA+ cells. The specimen sequenced was naive CD8+ T cells sorted from blood. The receptors stem from a man younger than 30 in good health.

The chain joins TRBV19 to TRBJ2-1; D call uncertain. The V and J ends lost 3 bases and 3 bases respectively, with 9 bases between them. Looked up from germline, CDR1 is LNHDA and CDR2 is SQIVND (reference sequence). This CDR3 is 14 amino acids long. The CDR3 sequence: CASSMVGSYNEQFF. As DNA, the CDR3 is TGTGCCAGTAGTATGGTTGGCAGCTACAATGAGCAGTTCTTC.

V is TRBV29-1 and J is TRBJ2-3, with 10 bases fitting TRBD1. With 6 bases clipped from V and 5 bases from J, the junction kept 14 bases outside the gene matches. Per the germline V gene, CDR1 is SQVTM and CDR2 is ANQGSEA. CDR3 size: 16 residues. The CDR3 region is CSVVPFRQGAGDTQYF. CDR3 nucleotides: TGCAGCGTCGTCCCATTTAGACAGGGGGCAGGAGATACGCAGTATTTT.

The chain couples TRBV7-6 to TRBJ2-2; tentative D call: TRBD2 (5 bases). Germline V gene data show CDR1 as SGHVS and CDR2 as FNYEAQ. V lost 5 bases and J lost 7, with 14 bases in between. CDR3 length: 14 residues. CDR3 region: CASSRLPGNGELFF. The CDR3, as DNA: TGTGCCAGCAGCCGCCTCCCGGGAAACGGGGAGCTGTTTTTT.

This chain joins TRBV2 and TRBJ2-3; weak D call: TRBD2 (5 bases). This CDR3 comprises 15 residues. Per the germline V gene, CDR1 is SNHLY and CDR2 is FYNNEI. Trimming left V 0 bases short and J 0 bases short, with 7 bases between. As DNA, the CDR3 is TGTGCCAGCAGTGAAGCGCGGGTTAGCACAGATACGCAGTATTTT. Amino acid sequence: CASSEARVSTDTQYF.

This chain connects TRBV9 to TRBJ1-2; 7 bases agree with TRBD1. There are 14 residues in the CDR3. The germline CDR1 and CDR2 sequences are SGDLS and YYNGEE. Trimming removed 0 bases from V and 7 bases from J; junction bases left unmatched: 6. In nucleotides, the CDR3 is TGTGCCAGCAGCGTAGAGGGGGCGCCCGCTGGCTACACCTTC. It encodes CASSVEGAPAGYTF.

The genes are TRBV9 and TRBJ2-1; 11 bases agree with TRBD2. Trimming at V came to 5 bases and at J to 6 bases, leaving 10 bases not matched to a gene. The germline gives CDR1 SGDLS, CDR2 YYNGEE. The CDR3 loop spans 16 amino acids. Here the CDR3 DNA reads TGTGCCAGCAGTGACTACCTTGGACTAGCGGGCAATGAGCAGTTCTTC. Translation gives CASSDYLGLAGNEQFF.

About this clone itself: The same CDR3 also results from other DNA sequences found in this sample. The genes are TRBV5-4 and TRBJ1-1; perhaps TRBD1 as D (6 bases). V lost 4 bases and J lost 2, with 12 bases in between. CDR1 is SGHNT, CDR2 YYREEE, per germline (reference sequence). The CDR3 consists of 14 residues. The CDR3 loop is CASSPGTSNTEAFF. The CDR3 bases are TGTGCCAGCAGCCCAGGGACATCAAACACTGAAGCTTTCTTT.

V is TRBV5-6 and J is TRBJ2-7, with 8 positions matching TRBD1. This CDR3 is built from 16 residues. The germline V gene has CDR1 SGHDT and CDR2 YYEEEE. Losses at the gene ends were 0 bases for V and 2 bases for J; bases not matched to a gene: 7. CDR3 nucleotides: TGTGCCAGCAGCTTGGAGGGGCAGGGGGCTGCCTACGAGCAGTACTTC. It is translated as CASSLEGQGAAYEQYF.

About this clone itself: Other DNA sequences from this sample encode an identical CDR3 as well. This chain connects TRBV4-1 to TRBJ1-1, with D possibly being TRBD1 (6 bases). The ends were cut back, 0 bases at V and 0 bases at J, with 8 bases in the middle. Germline V lookup: CDR1 MGHRA, CDR2 YSYEKL. CDR3 length: 15 amino acids. This CDR3 reads CASSQDRGVNTEAFF. DNA of the CDR3: TGCGCCAGCAGCCAAGACAGGGGAGTGAACACTGAAGCTTTCTTT.

J is TRBJ2-3 and V is TRBV5-4, with D perhaps assigned TRBD1 or TRBD2 (6 bases each). CDR3 length: 15 residues. Trimming stripped 3 bases from V and 5 bases from J, with 16 bases between. Germline CDR1 is SGHNT and CDR2 is YYREEE (reference sequence). The CDR3 sequence is CASSSTWGAGDTQYF. CDR3 bases: TGTGCCAGCAGCTCCACTTGGGGGGCCGGAGATACGCAGTATTTT. Full variable domain (missing parts from reference TRBV5-4 and TRBJ2-3): ETGVTQSPTHLIKTRGQQVTLRCSSQSGHNTVSWYQQALGQGPQFIFQYYREEENGRGNFPPRFSGLQFPNYSSELNVNALELDDSALYLCASSSTWGAGDTQYFGPGTRLTVL.

V and J are TRBV19 and TRBJ2-7; possibly TRBD1 for D (5 bases). The ends were cut back, 8 bases at V and 0 bases at J, with 11 bases in the middle. The CDR3 contains 13 residues. Germline CDR1 is LNHDA and CDR2 is SQIVND (reference sequence). The chain's CDR3 is CASSDKSSYEQYF. Written as DNA, the CDR3 is TGTGCCAGTTCGGACAAGAGCTCCTACGAGCAGTACTTC.

This chain links TRBV13 with TRBJ1-1; D may be TRBD1 (5 bases). The CDR3 covers 12 residues. Trimming removed 5 bases at V and 5 bases at J, with 9 bases between. CDR1 PRHDT and CDR2 FYEKMQ come from the germline V gene (reference sequence). The CDR3 sequence: CASSTRQTEAFF. CDR3 nucleotides: TGTGCCAGCAGCACCCGACAGACTGAAGCTTTCTTT.

The chain links TRBV18 to TRBJ1-1; D not certain. Trimming shortened V by 3 bases and J by 0 bases, and 8 bases separated the two germline ends. Germline V CDR1 and CDR2: KGHSH, LQKENI. The CDR3 is 14 residues long. The CDR3 DNA is TGTGCCAGCTCACCGGATAGACTGAACACTGAAGCTTTCTTT. Residues: CASSPDRLNTEAFF.

The chain carries TRBV27 and TRBJ1-2, with 9 bases identical to TRBD1. The trim removed 7 bases at V and 6 bases at J, leaving 6 bases unmatched. The CDR3 consists of 13 residues. CDR1 is MNHEY, CDR2 SMNVEV, per germline (reference sequence). The chain's CDR3 is CASTFTGGNGYTF. The CDR3 DNA reads TGTGCCAGCACCTTTACAGGGGGCAATGGCTACACCTTC.

This chain connects TRBV30 to TRBJ2-3; tentative D call: TRBD2 (6 bases). Germline-derived CDR1 and CDR2 are GTSNPN and SVGIG (reference sequence). Trimming took 0 bases from V and 5 from J, leaving 15 bases between them. The length of the CDR3 is 15 residues. The CDR3 sequence is CAWSVLAEEGDTQYF. The CDR3 DNA sequence: TGTGCCTGGAGTGTGTTAGCGGAAGAAGGAGATACGCAGTATTTT.

Written as DNA, the CDR3 is TGTGCCAGCAGCTTGGCGGGGACATTCCTCGGCAATCAGCCCCAGCATTTT. This gives the protein CASSLAGTFLGNQPQHF. This sequence joins TRBV5-4 and TRBJ1-5; maybe TRBD1 (6 bases). CDR3 length: 17 amino acids. The germline gives CDR1 SGHNT, CDR2 YYREEE (reference sequence). V was clipped by 0 bases and J by 2 bases, with 15 bases between them.

The rearrangement links TRBV6-1 to TRBJ1-2; 8 nucleotides agree with TRBD1. The CDR3 runs to 17 residues. In germline, CDR1 is MNHNS, CDR2 SASEGT. The V gene end was trimmed by 3 bases and the J gene end by 5 bases; junction bases not matched to a gene: 14. This CDR3 is CASSEATEDRALYGYTF. CDR3 DNA sequence: TGTGCCAGCAGTGAGGCAACCGAGGACAGGGCCCTTTATGGCTACACCTTC.

The chain carries TRBV19 and TRBJ2-2; D remains unclear. Germline CDR1 is LNHDA and CDR2 is SQIVND (reference sequence). This CDR3 comprises 13 residues. V lost 8 bases and J 5 bases, leaving 12 bases between the germline ends. CDR3 region: CASGRLITGELFF. CDR3 in DNA: TGTGCCAGTGGTAGGCTAATAACCGGGGAGCTGTTTTTT. Looking up the rest from reference TRBV19 and TRBJ2-2 gives the full variable domain: DGGITQSPKYLFRKEGQNVTLSCEQNLNHDAMYWYRQDPGQGLRLIYYSQIVNDFQKGDIAEGYSVSREKKESFPLTVTSAQKNPTAFYLCASGRLITGELFFGEGSRLTVL.

The chain carries TRBV28 and TRBJ1-1; possible D gene TRBD1, 6 bases. The V end lost 6 bases, the J end lost 2 bases, and 16 bases lay between the germline ends. CDR1 MDHEN and CDR2 SYDVKM come from the germline V gene. This CDR3 is built from 15 residues. CDR3 region: CASSTGWGANTEAFF. The CDR3 coding sequence is TGTGCCAGCAGCACCGGGTGGGGGGCCAACACTGAAGCTTTCTTT.

The DNA of the CDR3 is TGTGCCAGCAGCTTAGGGACGATAAGCACAGATACGCAGTATTTT. Translation gives CASSLGTISTDTQYF. This rearrangement joins TRBV7-2 to TRBJ2-3; D is undetermined. Between the trimmed V and J ends, which lost 1 base and 0 bases, there was a span of 8 bases. From germline, CDR1 is SGHTA and CDR2 FQGNSA. The CDR3 is made up of 15 amino acids.

The J gene is TRBJ1-5, the V gene TRBV7-9, with a possible D match to TRBD1 (6 bases). The CDR3 is made up of 16 amino acids. V lost 3 bases to trimming and J lost 5 bases, with 17 bases between them. Germline V lookup: CDR1 SEHNR, CDR2 FQNEAQ (reference sequence). The chain's CDR3 is CASSFLGTGLDQPQHF. The DNA for the CDR3 is TGTGCCAGCAGCTTCTTAGGAACAGGGCTCGATCAGCCCCAGCATTTT. Based on the CDR3 plus reference TRBV7-9 and TRBJ1-5, the full variable domain is DTGVSQNPRHKITKRGQNVTFRCDPISEHNRLYWYRQTLGQGPEFLTYFQNEAQLEKSRLLSDRFSAERPKGSFSTLEIQRTEQGDSAMYLCASSFLGTGLDQPQHFGDGTRLSIL.

The chain carries TRBV29-1 and TRBJ2-1; tentatively, D is TRBD1 or TRBD2 (5 bases each). CDR3 size: 15 residues. Germline V gene lookup returns CDR1 SQVTM and CDR2 ANQGSEA. V dropped 6 bases and J dropped 9 bases, with 24 bases sitting between them. Written as DNA, the CDR3 is TGCAGCGTCCACACGGTCGAGGGGCCCGCGGGTGAGCAGTTCTTC. Its translation: CSVHTVEGPAGEQFF.

Comment on this clone: Distinct nucleotide sequences in the sample also encode this CDR3. This chain links TRBV7-9 with TRBJ2-7, with D unresolved. This CDR3 contains 12 residues. The V end was cut by 2 bases, the J end by 3 bases, with 5 bases between. Germline CDR1 reads SEHNR; CDR2 reads FQNEAQ (reference sequence). CDR3 amino acids: CASSLRSYEQYF. The CDR3 region has the DNA TGTGCCAGCAGCTTACGCAGCTACGAGCAGTACTTC.

CDR3 sequence: CASSAEKGVTEAFF. CDR3 sequence (DNA): TGCGCCAGCAGCGCAGAGAAGGGGGTCACTGAAGCTTTCTTT. The chain couples TRBV4-1 to TRBJ1-1, with a weak D call TRBD1 (6 bases). V was cut by 5 bases and J by 4 bases, with 14 bases left in between. This CDR3 has 14 residues. The germline V gene encodes CDR1 MGHRA and CDR2 YSYEKL.